This T cell receptor (beta chain) was profiled in a study of siplizumab effects on memory and regulatory T cells. General study results and limits: The naive T cell population seemed more diverse than memory cells and seemed a major contributor to the alloresponse. Siplizumab cultures yielded proliferating Tregs whose suppressive function was not confirmed. Sequences below about 10^-5 frequency were poorly captured, and few alloreactive clones mapped to unstimulated subsets.

The protocol was immunoSEQ multiplex PCR, while the TCRdb copy is restricted to in-frame clones and leaves out a portion. The sample shows about 110,000 clones, roughly 92% of them seen only once. Remarks on this clone: Its specificity is not known.

In germline, CDR1 is SGHNT, CDR2 YENEEA. V dropped 4 bases and J dropped 5; count of bases not matched to a gene: 4. The CDR3 totals 13 residues. The receptor was isolated from a human donor in good health. Sequenced sample: CD4+ T cells sorted from blood. This chain connects TRBV11-3 to TRBJ2-5, with 7 bases fitting TRBD2. CDR3 region: CASSWTSAETQYF. The CDR3 nucleotides are TGTGCCAGCAGCTGGACTAGTGCTGAGACCCAGTACTTC.